The 20 T cell receptor beta chains presented below share a single source sample, sequenced in a study of T cells in Graves' hyperthyroidism and ophthalmopathy. Using RNA transcripts as the source, TCR beta CDR3 regions were amplified. TCR CDR3 regions were first amplified by RT-PCR with HTBI primers. TCRdb itself ran the multiplex PCR reads through MiXCR, one entry per CDR3 protein. The sample yields fewer than 600,000 distinct CDR3 sequences, 12% to 15% seen once. Sequencing was carried out using blood. The source is a woman between 40 and 50 years old with Graves' hyperthyroidism.

The J gene is TRBJ2-7, the V gene TRBV6-5; 7 positions agree with TRBD2. The V segment lost 0 bases and the J segment 2 bases; nucleotides outside the gene matches: 7. Germline CDR1 reads MNHEY; CDR2 reads SVGAGI. This CDR3 is 16 amino acids long. The CDR3 bases are TGTGCCAGCAGTTACTCGTCCGGGAGGATCGCCTACGAGCAGTACTTC. It is translated as CASSYSSGRIAYEQYF.

Points on this clonotype: The junction and the germline gene differ at one end; a read error may be behind it. The rearrangement links TRBV4-2 to TRBJ1-1, with D possibly TRBD1 on 5 matching bases. This CDR3 is 13 amino acids long. Germline V gives CDR1 LGHNA, CDR2 YNFKEQ. CDR3 DNA: TGTGCCAGCAACCAAGGGGAGGTTCCTGAAGCTTTCTTT. Residues: CASNQGEVPEAFF.

The genes are TRBV4-1 and TRBJ1-2, with D maybe TRBD1 (5 bases). The ends were cut back, 1 base at V and 4 bases at J, with 13 bases in the middle. This CDR3 contains 15 residues. Looked up from germline, CDR1 is MGHRA and CDR2 is YSYEKL. The CDR3 protein is CASSQGPAGGYGYTF. CDR3 sequence (DNA): TGCGCCAGCAGCCAAGGGCCGGCCGGGGGCTATGGCTACACCTTC.

J is TRBJ1-1 and V is TRBV2, with D perhaps matching TRBD1 (5 bases). V lost 9 bases, J lost 3 bases, and 14 bases lay in between. The CDR3 runs to 13 residues. Per the germline V gene, CDR1 is SNHLY and CDR2 is FYNNEI. The CDR3 protein is CASTLLGDTEAFF. CDR3 DNA sequence: TGTGCCAGTACGCTTTTGGGGGACACTGAAGCTTTCTTT.

This clonotype was observed many times. At one end the junction does not follow the germline gene, possibly because of a read error. The CDR3 nucleotides read TGTGCCGGCAGTCAGTTGACCTCCGGGACGGCGGCGAGCGGCTACACCTTC. It specifies CAGSQLTSGTAASGYTF. V and J are TRBV6-2 or TRBV6-3 and TRBJ1-2; TRBD1 is a possible D gene (5 bases). Per the germline V gene, CDR1 is MNHEY and CDR2 is SVGEGT. The CDR3 spans 17 residues.

This clonotype was observed many times. The chain couples TRBV28 to TRBJ2-7; 11 bases are shared with TRBD2. Per the germline V gene, CDR1 is MDHEN and CDR2 is SYDVKM. J gave up 3 bases and V 6 bases, and 7 bases lay outside the gene matches. CDR3 length: 15 amino acids. The CDR3 loop is CASRTGTSGGYEQYF. Here the CDR3 DNA reads TGTGCCAGCAGAACCGGGACTAGCGGAGGCTACGAGCAGTACTTC.

This clonotype was counted at least ten times. The genes are TRBV20-1 and TRBJ2-7; 9 nucleotides align to TRBD1. The V gene's germline CDR1 is DFQATT and CDR2 SNEGSKA (reference sequence). The J segment lost 2 bases and the V segment lost 6 bases, leaving 8 bases of the junction unmatched. CDR3 length: 14 amino acids. DNA of the CDR3: TGCAGTGCACTGGAGTGGACAGGGGCCTACGAGCAGTACTTC. As protein: CSALEWTGAYEQYF.

This clonotype was detected ten times or more. The chain has TRBV12-3 or TRBV12-4 and TRBJ2-1; 13 bases match TRBD2. V shed 6 bases and J 5 bases; nucleotides not matched to a gene: 4. This CDR3 has 15 amino acids. In DNA, the CDR3 is TGTGCCAGCAGCCGGACTAGCGGGAGCCACAATGAGCAGTTCTTC. It specifies CASSRTSGSHNEQFF.

A word on this clonotype: Because the CDR3 is missing its conserved closing phenylalanine or tryptophan, this is likely a read error. CDR3 sequence (DNA): TGTGCCAGCAGTCTCTTCGAGGGCAAAAACATTCAGTACTCC. The encoded protein is CASSLFEGKNIQYS. The chain joins TRBV6-2 or TRBV6-3 to TRBJ2-4; TRBD2 might be the D (5 bases). The CDR3 length is 14 residues. V lost 5 bases to trimming and J lost 3 bases, with 11 bases between them. Germline values: CDR1 MNHEY, CDR2 SVGEGT.

This clonotype was detected many times. This chain joins TRBV2 and TRBJ1-4; no clear D. V dropped 4 bases and J dropped 0 bases, with 15 bases sitting between them. The CDR3 runs 17 residues. Germline V CDR1 and CDR2: SNHLY, FYNNEI. CDR3 bases: TGTGCCAGCAGTGCCCTGGGCGTAAGGGCAACTAATGAAAAACTGTTTTTT. It specifies CASSALGVRATNEKLFF.

The V gene is TRBV7-2, the J gene TRBJ2-7; no firm D call. The CDR3 has 14 residues. The germline V gene encodes CDR1 SGHTA and CDR2 FQGNSA. V lost 2 bases and J 0 bases, leaving 8 bases between the germline ends. The CDR3 DNA reads as TGTGCCAGCAGCTTAAGTCCAGCCTCCTACGAGCAGTACTTC. Protein product: CASSLSPASYEQYF.

This clonotype was observed many times. This rearrangement joins TRBV3-1 to TRBJ2-3; TRBD1 or TRBD2 may be the D gene (5 bases each). This CDR3 comprises 15 residues. Trimming took 0 bases from V and 4 from J, leaving 11 bases between them. The germline V gene encodes CDR1 LGHDT and CDR2 YNNKEL (reference sequence). The CDR3 bases are TGTGCCAGCAGCCAAGATGGGTCGGGGCCAGATACGCAGTATTTT. It yields the protein CASSQDGSGPDTQYF.

This clonotype came up a few times. This chain connects TRBV19 to TRBJ1-1; 8 bases are a match to TRBD1. This CDR3 comprises 13 residues. In germline, CDR1 is LNHDA, CDR2 SQIVND (reference sequence). J gave up 5 bases and V 7 bases, and 6 bases lay outside the gene matches. The CDR3 spells CASIRTGSTEAFF. The CDR3 DNA reads as TGTGCCAGTATCCGGACAGGGAGTACTGAAGCTTTCTTT.

The rearrangement uses TRBV27 and TRBJ2-1, with 9 positions matching TRBD2. Germline CDR1 and CDR2: MNHEY and SMNVEV (reference sequence). Trimming cost V 6 bases and J 7 bases; bases outside gene matches: 10. The CDR3 loop spans 15 amino acids. This chain's CDR3 is CASSSEGLAGNEQFF. In DNA form, the CDR3 reads TGTGCCAGCAGCTCCGAGGGACTAGCAGGGAATGAGCAGTTCTTC.

This clonotype was counted ten times or more. This chain uses TRBV20-1 with TRBJ2-3; 7 bases map to TRBD2. J was trimmed by 1 base and V by 5 bases; bases with no gene match: 9. The CDR3 sequence is 15 residues long. Germline V gives CDR1 DFQATT, CDR2 SNEGSKA (reference sequence). The CDR3 sequence is CSADSGGGGTDTQYF. DNA of the CDR3: TGCAGTGCTGATTCGGGGGGAGGGGGCACAGATACGCAGTATTTT.

This clonotype was seen at least ten times. The DNA is left out, because the CDR3 cannot be placed on it with certainty; the CDR3 is given as TCRdb lists it. The chain carries TRBV12-3 or TRBV12-4 and TRBJ2-7; the D call TRBD2 from the table was never checked on the DNA. The CDR3 adds up to 15 amino acids, both ends counted. The CDR3 reads CASSSSTSGGYEQYF.

This clonotype showed up many times. The chain joins TRBV5-1 to TRBJ1-4; weak D call: TRBD1 (5 bases). The CDR3 has 12 amino acids. Trimming took 9 bases from V and 8 from J, leaving 14 bases between them. From germline, CDR1 is SGHRS and CDR2 YFSETQ. CDR3 loop: CATPGTGEKLFF. CDR3 bases: TGCGCCACCCCCGGGACCGGAGAAAAACTGTTTTTT.

This clonotype was detected ten times or more. The chain uses TRBV20-1 and TRBJ2-7; 7 bases are shared with TRBD1. The V segment lost 2 bases and the J segment 6 bases; nucleotides outside the gene matches: 16. Per the germline V gene, CDR1 is DFQATT and CDR2 is SNEGSKA (reference sequence). The CDR3 is 16 amino acids. CDR3 in amino acids: CSARTKKAGGGGEQYF. In nucleotides, the CDR3 is TGCAGTGCTAGAACGAAGAAGGCAGGGGGTGGGGGCGAGCAGTACTTC.

At least ten counts were recorded for this clonotype. The chain has TRBV7-9 and TRBJ2-7; the D gene is possibly TRBD1 (7 bases). Trimming removed 1 base at V and 0 bases at J, with 10 bases between. The CDR3 totals 15 residues. The V gene's germline CDR1 is SEHNR and CDR2 FQNEAQ (reference sequence). CDR3: CASSLVRDSSYEQYF. Here the CDR3 DNA reads TGTGCCAGCAGCTTAGTGCGGGACAGCTCCTACGAGCAGTACTTC.

The rearrangement joins TRBV25-1 to TRBJ2-5; no clear D gene. The germline gives CDR1 MGHDK, CDR2 SYGVNS. Deletions cut 3 bases from V and 2 bases from J, with 10 bases between. The CDR3 loop spans 14 amino acids. The CDR3, as DNA: TGTGCCAGCAGTGAGCGGACCGTTCAAGAGACCCAGTACTTC. This sequence encodes CASSERTVQETQYF.